This T cell receptor beta chain was obtained from a study of T cell responses to AZD1222 COVID-19 vaccine. Study-level findings and limits: Along spike, vaccine-associated CD4 TCRs were found throughout, with dominance at 160-218 and 743-854.

CDR1 is SGHAT and CDR2 is FQNNGV in the germline V gene. CDR3 length: 15 amino acids. V shed 4 bases and J 10 bases; nucleotides not matched to a gene: 10. Assay used: immunoSEQ multiplex PCR; TCRdb lists only in-frame clones, some missing. The table records under 200,000 clones, 85% to 95% of them present only once. As for this clone: Its antigen is unknown.

The receptor's source is an adult in good health. V and J are TRBV11-2 and TRBJ2-1, with 10 positions matching TRBD2. Sequencing was performed on peripheral blood, taken on day 0 of AZD1222 vaccination. This CDR3 is CASSSPLAGSREQFF. In DNA form, the CDR3 reads TGTGCCAGCAGCTCACCACTAGCGGGGTCACGGGAGCAGTTCTTC. Full variable domain (rest looked up from reference TRBV11-2 and TRBJ2-1): EAGVAQSPRYKIIEKRQSVAFWCNPISGHATLYWYQQILGQGPKLLIQFQNNGVVDDSQLPKDRFSAERLKGVDSTLKIQPAKLEDSAVYLCASSSPLAGSREQFFGPGTRLTVL.